This is a list of T cell receptor beta chains from one sample in a study of spatial heterogeneity in lung cancer. Each CDR3 protein gets one entry after TCRdb re-called the 5' RACE reads with MiXCR. The data hold roughly 82,000 distinct CDR3 sequences, with 10% to 15% observed a single time. Specimen: PBMCs, collected at surgery. These receptors all stem from a male donor with early-stage non-small cell lung cancer. Both conserved end residues are part of each CDR3. D genes are given only for firm matches. A row's size may be missing; if present it is once, few, many or a size class.

D	size	V	J	DNA	CDR3
NA	few	TRBV6-1	TRBJ2-1	TGTGCCAGCAGTGAAATTGGCAGGGGAGGTGAGCAGTTCTTC	CASSEIGRGGEQFF
NA	many	TRBV5-1	TRBJ1-3	TGCGCCAGCAGCTTGGAGGGGAGCTCTGGAAACACCATATATTTT	CASSLEGSSGNTIYF
NA	few	TRBV10-2	TRBJ2-5	TGCGCCAGCAGGGCTCAGGGCCCGCGGCACTTC	CASRAQGPRHF
NA	NA	TRBV24-1	TRBJ2-1	TGTGCCACCAGTGAAGGAGGGAACACCTACAATGAGCAGTTCTTC	CATSEGGNTYNEQFF
TRBD2	NA	TRBV20-1	TRBJ2-1	TGCAGTGCTAGAGCCCTAGCGGGTCTGGACCCCAATGAGCAGTTCTTC	CSARALAGLDPNEQFF
TRBD2	few	TRBV29-1	TRBJ2-3	TGCAGCGTTGAAACGGGACGGGAGGAAGATACGCAGTATTTT	CSVETGREEDTQYF
TRBD1	many	TRBV7-9	TRBJ1-3	TGTGCCAGCAACCCCCAGGGGGCTCCCTGGACGGACACCATATATTTT	CASNPQGAPWTDTIYF
NA	few	TRBV18	TRBJ1-5	TGTGCCAGCTCCCAAGGAGAGAATCAGCCCCAGCATTTT	CASSQGENQPQHF
NA	many	TRBV24-1	TRBJ2-1	TGTGCCACCAGTGAGGAGTGGGTCGATGAGCAGTTCTTC	CATSEEWVDEQFF
NA	NA	TRBV6-5	TRBJ2-3	TGTGCCAGCAGTTACTCGAGGGGGGGGGCCTGGACGCAGTATTTT	CASSYSRGGAWTQYF
NA	few	TRBV7-2	TRBJ2-1	TGTGCCAGCAGCTTAGAGGCCCTATCAGTTCCCATCGCCGGGATATACAATGAGCAGTTCTTC	CASSLEALSVPIAGIYNEQFF
NA	few	TRBV2	TRBJ2-5	TGTGCCAGCCGCCCCGCCCCGCGGGACAAAGGGGTGACCCAGTACTTC	CASRPAPRDKGVTQYF
NA	NA	TRBV19	TRBJ2-3	TGTGCCAGTACCCTAAAAGGGACAGATACGCAGTATTTT	CASTLKGTDTQYF
TRBD2	few	TRBV29-1	TRBJ2-2	TGCAGCGCCACGCGGGGGGGCGGCACCGGGGAGCTGTTTTTT	CSATRGGGTGELFF
TRBD1	NA	TRBV6-4	TRBJ1-2	TGTGCCAGCAGTGACTCCTTGACAGGGGCTGATGGCTACACCTTC	CASSDSLTGADGYTF
NA	few	TRBV25-1	TRBJ2-1	TGTGCCAGTCAGCCTCGGTCGAGCTCCTACAATGAGCAGTTCTTC	CASQPRSSSYNEQFF
NA	many	TRBV10-3	TRBJ1-1	TGTGCCATCATAGAGGGGCCTCCGAACACTGAAGCTTTCTTT	CAIIEGPPNTEAFF
NA	few	TRBV27	TRBJ2-5	TGTGCCAGCAGTTTTGGGGGGAGAAGGGCCGAGACCCAGTACTTC	CASSFGGRRAETQYF
NA	many	TRBV3-1	TRBJ2-3	TGTGCCAGCAGCCCGGGAACTTATTTGCATGATACGCAGTATTTT	CASSPGTYLHDTQYF
TRBD1	NA	TRBV29-1	TRBJ2-5	TGCAGCGTTGAAGATCGGGACAGGGGAGTCGGGACCCAGTACTTC	CSVEDRDRGVGTQYF
NA	NA	TRBV27	TRBJ1-2	TGTGCCAGCAGCCCCAGATGGGATGGAGGCTACACCTTC	CASSPRWDGGYTF
NA	NA	TRBV7-9	TRBJ2-3	TGTGCCAGCAGCTTAGCGTCTAGAAATACGCAGTATTTT	CASSLASRNTQYF
TRBD2	medium-sized	TRBV29-1	TRBJ2-1	TGCAGCGTGACTAGCGGGGGGGGTAGTGAGCAGTTCTTC	CSVTSGGGSEQFF
NA	many	TRBV7-9	TRBJ2-7	TGTGCCAGCAGTCAACAGGGAACCTACGAGCAGTACTTC	CASSQQGTYEQYF
TRBD2	few	TRBV5-4	TRBJ2-5	TGTGCCAGCAGCTTGACTAGCGGGGGGGCCGGGGAGACCCAGTACTTC	CASSLTSGGAGETQYF
TRBD1	NA	TRBV5-1	TRBJ2-7	TGCGCCAGCAGCGTCGGGGACAGCCTTTTGAACCAGTACTTC	CASSVGDSLLNQYF
NA	NA	TRBV3-1	TRBJ1-1	TGTGCCAGCAGCCCCTCCAGTGAGGGGAACACTGAAGCTTTCTTT	CASSPSSEGNTEAFF
NA	NA	TRBV19	TRBJ1-4	TGTGCCAGTAGTATAAAAGGGGCGGCTGCAACTAATGAAAAACTGTTTTTT	CASSIKGAAATNEKLFF
TRBD2	NA	TRBV30	TRBJ2-1	TGTGCCTGGAGTCCAGCCATCGGCGGGAGCTACAATGAGCAGTTCTTC	CAWSPAIGGSYNEQFF
NA	NA	TRBV19	TRBJ1-5	TGTGCCAGTAGCTCCGGGGTTAATCAGCCCCAGCATTTT	CASSSGVNQPQHF
NA	many	TRBV18	TRBJ1-1	TGTGCCAGCTCACCAGGGATGAACACTGAAGCTTTCTTT	CASSPGMNTEAFF
TRBD2	few	TRBV19	TRBJ2-1	TGTGCCAGTAGTAGGCTTATGGTTCGGGGGGGCCTTAATGAGCAGTTCTTC	CASSRLMVRGGLNEQFF
NA	few	TRBV14	TRBJ1-1	TGTGCCAGCAGCCAGTTTGGACAGTTGAACACTGAAGCTTTCTTT	CASSQFGQLNTEAFF
TRBD2	few	TRBV2	TRBJ2-3	TGTGCCAGCACCCACGGGGGGACTAGCGGGGGTTCAGATACGCAGTATTTT	CASTHGGTSGGSDTQYF
NA	NA	TRBV19	TRBJ2-3	TGTGCCAGTAGCGCCTTGGGGAGCACAGATACGCAGTATTTT	CASSALGSTDTQYF
NA	many	TRBV9	TRBJ2-3	TGTGCCAGCAGCGTAAATGTGGGGGAAGATACGCAGTATTTT	CASSVNVGEDTQYF
NA	NA	TRBV23-1	TRBJ2-7	TGCGCCAGCCGTAGGGGGTCCTACGAGCAGTACTTC	CASRRGSYEQYF
TRBD1	NA	TRBV5-4	TRBJ2-7	TGTGCCAGCAGCTTCAGGGACAGGGAATACGAGCAGTACTTC	CASSFRDREYEQYF
NA	NA	TRBV18	TRBJ2-5	TGTGCCAGCTCCCGGAGGGGACAGCAAGAGACCCAGTACTTC	CASSRRGQQETQYF
NA	many	TRBV4-1	TRBJ2-3	TGCGCCAGCAGCCAATTGGAGAATACAGATACGCAGTATTTT	CASSQLENTDTQYF
NA	NA	TRBV7-2	TRBJ1-4	TGTGCCAGCAGCTTATCGTCGGGAGAAAAACTGTTTTTT	CASSLSSGEKLFF
NA	few	TRBV29-1	TRBJ1-2	TGCAGCGCGTCCATCGGACAGACCTCCTATGGCTACACCTTC	CSASIGQTSYGYTF
NA	NA	TRBV7-9	TRBJ2-3	TGTGCCAGCAGGCATGCGGGGTCAGATACGCAGTATTTT	CASRHAGSDTQYF
NA	many	TRBV7-3	TRBJ2-2	TGTGCCAGCAGTCTTTCTAGCGTCGGAGCGGCCGGGGAGCTGTTTTTT	CASSLSSVGAAGELFF
NA	many	TRBV20-1	TRBJ1-1	TGCAGTGCTTGGGGGGCTGGGGGCACTGAAGCTTTCTTT	CSAWGAGGTEAFF
NA	NA	TRBV29-1	TRBJ2-1	TGCAGCGTTATCACCGGAGACAGATACAATGAGCAGTTCTTC	CSVITGDRYNEQFF
NA	NA	TRBV11-2	TRBJ2-3	TGTGCCAGCACCCGAAGTAGCGGTTTTAGCACAGATACGCAGTATTTT	CASTRSSGFSTDTQYF
TRBD1	few	TRBV19	TRBJ2-7	TGTGCCAGTAGTCTCACCGGACAGGGAATCCCCTCCGAGCAGTACTTC	CASSLTGQGIPSEQYF
TRBD2	NA	TRBV2	TRBJ2-1	TGTGCCAGCAGTGAACGGCTAGCGGGGGGCAATGAGCAGTTCTTC	CASSERLAGGNEQFF
NA	few	TRBV30	TRBJ1-1	TGTGCCTGGAGTAGGGGAACTGAAGCTTTCTTT	CAWSRGTEAFF
NA	few	TRBV3-1	TRBJ2-7	TGTGCCAGCAGCCAAGACAGAGGGTCCATCTACGAGCAGTACTTC	CASSQDRGSIYEQYF